This record looks at one T cell receptor (beta chain) sequence and its context. Its antigen is still unknown. MiXCR, run by TCRdb on the 5' RACE reads, gives a single entry per CDR3 protein. The table shows around 770,000 distinct CDR3 sequences, with around 11% occurring only once. This sample was included in a study of CD8 T cells in ankylosing spondylitis. In germline, CDR1 is MGHDK, CDR2 SYGVNS. Trimming took 2 bases from V and 0 from J, leaving 7 bases between them. This CDR3 comprises 14 residues. Findings of the study overall: Relatively scarce in peripheral blood, disease-linked clones were CD8+. One TCR beta motif, made up of eight or nine highly homologous variants, appeared characteristic of ankylosing spondylitis blood. Some of the motif variants had earlier been found in reactive arthritis patients' fluid and blood.

The V gene is TRBV25-1, the J gene TRBJ1-1, with D maybe TRBD1 (5 bases). The source material was blood, either unsorted or a sorted T cell fraction (not recorded which). The sequence was obtained from a male donor with ankylosing spondylitis. The CDR3 region has the DNA TGTGCCAGCAGTGAACAGGGCATGAACACTGAAGCTTTCTTT. Translation gives CASSEQGMNTEAFF.